This T cell receptor (beta chain) appears in the sequencing data of a study of shared clonotypes between healthy human individuals (dated by TCRdb to 2018 to 2020). A note on the overall study: Two women and three men aged 18 to 49 years were included in the cohort. For each donor, three plates each were used for CD4 naive and CD4 memory, two plates were used for CD8 naive, and one plate was used for CD8 memory. Blood TCR repertoires of roughly five healthy adults were deeply sequenced to estimate repertoire size and the extent of clonotype sharing between individuals. To increase sequencing depth and limit assay-specific biases, different laboratories used diverse techniques to prepare libraries and sequence TCR repertoires. Leukapheresis yielded between about 0.8 and 8.9 billion PBMCs per donor. Overall study outcomes, separate from this receptor: Naive subsets generally had larger estimated clonotype richness than memory subsets did. The small number of donors limited the genetic and exposure-history diversity represented. Based on pairwise subsampling, the degree of clonotype sharing among donors was expected to be affected by sequencing depth. Even with the large sequencing depth, rarefaction of the sorted-subset datasets indicated that sequencing was incomplete. Only blood was sampled, and tissue TCR repertoires likely differ from those in blood. Clonotypes shared by all four sorted-subset donors showed higher generation probabilities than non-shared clonotypes. Approximately 5% of naive CD4, 3.5% of naive CD8, 2.3% of memory CD4, and around 0.42% of memory CD8 clonotypes were shared across a handful of donors.

From a lookup of the germline V gene, CDR1 and CDR2 are LGHNA and YNFKEQ. V loses 1 base, J loses 5 bases, and the germline ends lie 11 bases apart. The CDR3 runs 14 amino acids, cysteine and phenylalanine included. Of all the DNA, just the CDR3 is kept, 42 bases in frame from base 1. As concerns this clone: Its cognate antigen has yet to be identified. Base quality data are lacking; no much larger clone is found one base away.

Using the deep immunoSEQ assay, TCR CDR3 regions were amplified from genomic DNA by multiplex PCR. Extracted genomic DNA from each cell subset was spread evenly across all wells of several immunoSEQ 96-well plates, with each plate serving as a replicate. For sorted subsets, 200 to 250 ng of genomic DNA, equivalent to some 33,000 T cell genomes, went into each replicate PCR. The purified libraries were quantified using a Qubit 3.0 fluorometer, sized with a Bioanalyzer 2100, and then quantified again using the KAPA Library Quantification kit. Every immunoSEQ 96-well plate was sequenced on a separate single-read 150-cycle Illumina NextSeq 550 flow cell. Under the source paper's analysis protocol: Because only junctional sequences without quality scores were contained in the immunoSEQ output, filtering matching that applied to full-length reads could not be performed. Sequences were annotated with PyIR, a Python wrapper for IgBLAST v1.9, and V/J genes and CDR3 were assigned using IMGT germline references. Any read was removed if the V/J assignment was weak (E-value above 1e-6), the CDR3 was missing, or the read contained stop codons, out-of-frame junctions, or ambiguous translated residues. V3J clonotypes were defined as sequences sharing the same inferred V gene, J gene, and CDR3 amino acid sequence. The percentage overlap between two repertoires was calculated by dividing the number of shared unique clonotypes by the size of the smaller repertoire. Repertoire richness was assessed with RTK rarefaction, the Chao1 estimator, and Recon v2.1 estimates of unobserved clonotypes. For all TCRbeta clonotypes obtained by the gDNA method from a few donors, generation probabilities were computed with OLGA. What TCRdb holds here is the immuneACCESS table cut down to in-frame rearrangements. Part of the clones is not present; checked against another copy, under half of the missing clones reflect an unresolved V gene, and the others are unexplained. From that table come the V and J calls and clone size; the DNA was used to work out D and trimming. This sample has 640,000 or so clones in its table, and roughly 70% of those were observed once. The ten largest account for 1.8% of the sample.

The donors were healthy, HIV-negative adults with no recently reported acute infections or vaccinations. Only Caucasian adults living in Nashville, Tennessee, USA were represented among the donors. Magnetic negative selection was used to enrich CD4+ T cells, after which naive cells were positively selected on CD45RA and the negative fraction became the memory subset. After blood collection by leukapheresis, PBMCs were isolated using Ficoll-Histopaque density gradient centrifugation and then cryopreserved in the vapor phase of liquid nitrogen. Analytical flow cytometry was used to check the purity and quantity of every magnetically sorted T cell population. Genomic DNA was isolated from each sorted fraction and quantified by UV absorbance on a Nanodrop 2000c.

This receptor was taken from a woman in her 30s in good health. The material sequenced was memory CD4+ T cells sorted from blood. According to the study, the label for this sample's cell subset or site signals: CD45RA-negative fraction. The chain couples TRBV4-2 to TRBJ1-1; a tentative D call is TRBD1 (6 bases match). The nucleotide sequence is TGTGCCAGCAGCCAAGTAGGGGGTACGACTGAAGCTTTCTTT. This translates into CASSQVGGTTEAFF.